This entry concerns a single TCR beta chain. The antigen remains unidentified. Generated by immunoSEQ multiplex PCR, the TCRdb table keeps only in-frame clones and is missing some. The table shows approximately 640,000 clones, with less than 80% occurring only once. These data come from a study of shared clonotypes between healthy human individuals. Study-level information: Plates per donor: three CD4 naive, three CD4 memory, two CD8 naive, one CD8 memory. Study results and limitations: Investigators expected sequencing depth to affect clonotype sharing among donors. Clonotype sharing across a few donors was observed for approximately 5% of naive CD4 clonotypes. A generally larger estimated richness was seen in naive subsets than in memory subsets.

The ends lost 3 bases at V and 3 bases at J; junction bases unmatched: 5. CDR1 and CDR2 from the germline V gene are MDHEN and SYDVKM. The CDR3 has 15 amino acids. The TCR sequence derives from a woman in her thirties in good health. The rearrangement uses TRBV28 and TRBJ1-5; TRBD1 matches at 7 bases. Sample: memory CD4+ T cells sorted from blood. The sample's subset: CD45RA-negative fraction. CDR3 loop: CASSLTGQFNQPQHF. In DNA, the CDR3 is TGTGCCAGCAGTTTGACAGGGCAGTTCAATCAGCCCCAGCATTTT.